This TCR beta chain was documented in a study of CD8+ T cells in alopecia areata. At the level of the study: Tofacitinib administration persisted for 6 to 18 months, succeeded by 6 months off drug.

Treatment: oral pan-JAK inhibitor, 5-10 mg twice daily. Specimens obtained from alopecia areata patients comprised lesional scalp punch biopsies and peripheral blood. General study results and limits: Scalp samples also contribute reads from the resident alphabeta T cells found in normal skin. Clonality was higher in lesional than normal scalp, especially in alopecia totalis/universalis.

The germline gives CDR1 SQVTM, CDR2 ANQGSEA. This CDR3 spans 16 amino acids. The V end lost 4 bases, the J end lost 0 bases, and 19 bases lay between the germline ends. Once RNA had been extracted, it was reverse transcribed into cDNA to act as the sequencing template. Only in-frame clones appear in the TCRdb table, and some are missing; sequencing was by immunoSEQ multiplex PCR. Of 170,000 or so clones listed, about 48% were seen once; the top ten hold 10% to 13%. A word on this clone: Antigen unknown.

This sample comprised CD8+ T cells sorted from blood, obtained at week 24, from a patient treated with tofacitinib. The chain links TRBV29-1 to TRBJ2-7; tentative D call: TRBD2 (6 bases). This sequence originates from a human donor with alopecia areata. The DNA of the CDR3 is TGCAGCGTTGTTGGGGAGGACCTTCAGGCCTCCTACGAGCAGTACTTC. It is translated as CSVVGEDLQASYEQYF.